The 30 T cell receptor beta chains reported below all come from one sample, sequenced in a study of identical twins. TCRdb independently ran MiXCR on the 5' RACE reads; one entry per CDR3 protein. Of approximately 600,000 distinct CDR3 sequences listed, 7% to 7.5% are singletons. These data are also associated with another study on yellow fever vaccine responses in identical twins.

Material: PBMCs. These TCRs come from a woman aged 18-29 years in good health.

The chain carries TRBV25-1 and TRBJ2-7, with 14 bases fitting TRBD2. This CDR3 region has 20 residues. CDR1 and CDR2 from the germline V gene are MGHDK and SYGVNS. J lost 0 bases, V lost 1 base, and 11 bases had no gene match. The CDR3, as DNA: TGTGCCAGCAGTGAATTATCCGGGACAGGGACTAGCGGGAGCTCCTACGAGCAGTACTTC. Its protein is CASSELSGTGTSGSSYEQYF.

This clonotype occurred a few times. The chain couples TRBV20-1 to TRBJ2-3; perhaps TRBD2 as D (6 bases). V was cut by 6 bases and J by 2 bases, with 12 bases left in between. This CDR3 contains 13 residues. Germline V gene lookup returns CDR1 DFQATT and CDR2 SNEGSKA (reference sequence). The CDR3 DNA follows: TGCAGTGCCAGGGCGGGGTACACAGATACGCAGTATTTT. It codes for CSARAGYTDTQYF.

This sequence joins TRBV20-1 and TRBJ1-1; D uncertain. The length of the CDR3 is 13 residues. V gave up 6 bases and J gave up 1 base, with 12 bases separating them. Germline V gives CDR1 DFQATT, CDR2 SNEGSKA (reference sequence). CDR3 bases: TGCAGTGCCCAAGACATACCGAACACTGAAGCTTTCTTT. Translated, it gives CSAQDIPNTEAFF.

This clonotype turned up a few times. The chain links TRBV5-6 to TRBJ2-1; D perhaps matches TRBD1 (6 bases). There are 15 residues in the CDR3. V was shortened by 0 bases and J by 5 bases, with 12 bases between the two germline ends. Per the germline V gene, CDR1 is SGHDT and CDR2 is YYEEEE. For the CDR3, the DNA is TGTGCCAGCAGCTTGGCTGGGACACATAACAATGAGCAGTTCTTC. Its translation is CASSLAGTHNNEQFF.

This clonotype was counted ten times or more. The CDR3 DNA reads TGTGCCAGCAGCGCGGGGTACGAAAAACTGTTTTTT. Translating it yields CASSAGYEKLFF. The chain couples TRBV25-1 to TRBJ1-4; D remains ambiguous. The CDR3 loop spans 12 amino acids. Trimming left V 6 bases short and J 8 bases short, with 10 bases between. Germline assignment: CDR1 MGHDK and CDR2 SYGVNS. Full variable domain (rest looked up from reference TRBV25-1 and TRBJ1-4): EADIYQTPRYLVIGTGKKITLECSQTMGHDKMYWYQQDPGMELHLIHYSYGVNSTEKGDLSSESTVSRIRTEHFPLTLESARPSHTSQYLCASSAGYEKLFFGSGTQLSVL.

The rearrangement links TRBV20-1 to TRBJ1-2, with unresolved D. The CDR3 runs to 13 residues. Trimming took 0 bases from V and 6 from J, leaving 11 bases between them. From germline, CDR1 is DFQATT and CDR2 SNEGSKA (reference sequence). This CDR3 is CSARDRGVHGYTF. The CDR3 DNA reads TGCAGTGCTAGAGACCGAGGAGTTCATGGCTACACCTTC.

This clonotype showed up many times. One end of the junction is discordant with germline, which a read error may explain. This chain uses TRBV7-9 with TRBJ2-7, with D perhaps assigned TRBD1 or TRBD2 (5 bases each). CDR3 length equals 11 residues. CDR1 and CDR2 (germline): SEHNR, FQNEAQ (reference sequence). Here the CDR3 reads CASSLGDEQYF. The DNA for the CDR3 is TGCGCCAGCAGCTTGGGGGACGAGCAGTACTTC.

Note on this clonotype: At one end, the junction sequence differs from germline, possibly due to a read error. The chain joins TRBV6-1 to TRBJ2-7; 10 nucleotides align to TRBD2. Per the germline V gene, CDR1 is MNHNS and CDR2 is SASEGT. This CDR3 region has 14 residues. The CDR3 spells CASSQAGGPSEQYF. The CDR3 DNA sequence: TGTGCCAGCAGTCAAGCGGGAGGGCCCTCCGAGCAGTACTTC.

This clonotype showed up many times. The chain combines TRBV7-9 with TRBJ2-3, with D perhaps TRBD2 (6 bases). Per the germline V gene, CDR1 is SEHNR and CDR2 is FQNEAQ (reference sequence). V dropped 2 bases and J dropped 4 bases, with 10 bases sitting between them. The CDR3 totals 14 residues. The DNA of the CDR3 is TGTGCCAGCAGCTTAAAGGAGGGTGCAGATACGCAGTATTTT. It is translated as CASSLKEGADTQYF.

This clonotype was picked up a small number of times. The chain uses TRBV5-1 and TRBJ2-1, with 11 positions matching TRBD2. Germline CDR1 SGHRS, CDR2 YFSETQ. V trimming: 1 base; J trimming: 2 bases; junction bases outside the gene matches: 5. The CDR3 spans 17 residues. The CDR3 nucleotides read TGCGCCAGCAGCTTGACCGGACTAGCGGGCACCTACAATGAGCAGTTCTTC. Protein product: CASSLTGLAGTYNEQFF.

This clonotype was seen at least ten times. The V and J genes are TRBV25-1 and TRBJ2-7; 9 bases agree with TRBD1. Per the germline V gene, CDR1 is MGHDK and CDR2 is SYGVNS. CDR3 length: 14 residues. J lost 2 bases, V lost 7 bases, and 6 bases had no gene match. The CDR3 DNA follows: TGTGCCAGCACCCCTGGACAGGGGACCTACGAGCAGTACTTC. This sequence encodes CASTPGQGTYEQYF.

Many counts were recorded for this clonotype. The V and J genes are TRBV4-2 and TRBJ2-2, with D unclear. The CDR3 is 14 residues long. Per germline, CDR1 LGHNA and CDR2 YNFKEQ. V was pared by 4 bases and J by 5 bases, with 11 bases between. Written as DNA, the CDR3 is TGTGCCAGCAGCCTTAACCTGAAGACCGGGGAGCTGTTTTTT. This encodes CASSLNLKTGELFF.

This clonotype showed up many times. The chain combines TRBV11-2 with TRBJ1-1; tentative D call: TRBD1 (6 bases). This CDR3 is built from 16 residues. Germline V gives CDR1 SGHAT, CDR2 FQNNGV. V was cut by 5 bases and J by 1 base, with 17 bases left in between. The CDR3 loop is CASSIKGGPENTEAFF. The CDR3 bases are TGTGCCAGCAGCATAAAGGGGGGGCCTGAGAACACTGAAGCTTTCTTT.

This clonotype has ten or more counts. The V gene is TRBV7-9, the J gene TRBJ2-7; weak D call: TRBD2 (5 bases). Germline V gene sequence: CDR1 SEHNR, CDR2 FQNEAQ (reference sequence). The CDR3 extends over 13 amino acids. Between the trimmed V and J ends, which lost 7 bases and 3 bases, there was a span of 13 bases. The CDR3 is CASTAAGVYEQYF. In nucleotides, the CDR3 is TGTGCCAGCACCGCTGCCGGGGTCTACGAGCAGTACTTC.

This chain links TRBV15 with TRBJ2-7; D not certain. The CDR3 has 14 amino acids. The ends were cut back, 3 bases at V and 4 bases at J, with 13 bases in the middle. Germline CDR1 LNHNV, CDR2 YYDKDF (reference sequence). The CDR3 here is CATSSKGDSYEQYV. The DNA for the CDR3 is TGTGCCACCAGCAGTAAAGGAGACTCATACGAGCAGTACGTC.

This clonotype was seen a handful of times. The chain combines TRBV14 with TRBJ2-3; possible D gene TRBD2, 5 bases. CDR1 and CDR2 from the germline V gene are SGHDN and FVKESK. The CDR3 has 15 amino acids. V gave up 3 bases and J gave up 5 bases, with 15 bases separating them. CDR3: CASSQRAALGDTQYF. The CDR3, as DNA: TGTGCCAGCAGCCAGCGGGCGGCCCTCGGAGATACGCAGTATTTT.

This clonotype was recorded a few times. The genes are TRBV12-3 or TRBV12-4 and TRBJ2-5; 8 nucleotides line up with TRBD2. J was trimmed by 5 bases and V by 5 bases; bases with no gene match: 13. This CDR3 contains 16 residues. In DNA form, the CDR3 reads TGTGCCAGCAGTCGACCGGGACTAGTGGAGATCGAGACCCAGTACTTC. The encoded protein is CASSRPGLVEIETQYF.

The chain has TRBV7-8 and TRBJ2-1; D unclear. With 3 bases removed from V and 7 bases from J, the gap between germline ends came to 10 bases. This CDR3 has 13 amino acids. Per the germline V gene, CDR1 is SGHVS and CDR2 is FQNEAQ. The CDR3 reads CASSLNSLNEQFF. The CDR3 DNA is TGTGCCAGCAGCTTGAACTCTTTAAATGAGCAGTTCTTC.

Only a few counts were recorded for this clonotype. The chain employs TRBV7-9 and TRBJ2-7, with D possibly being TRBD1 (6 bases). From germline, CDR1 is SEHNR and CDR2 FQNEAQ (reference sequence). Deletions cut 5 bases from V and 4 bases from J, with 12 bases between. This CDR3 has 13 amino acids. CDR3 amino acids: CASSPPDRYEQYV. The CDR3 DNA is TGTGCCAGCAGCCCCCCGGACAGATACGAGCAGTACGTC.

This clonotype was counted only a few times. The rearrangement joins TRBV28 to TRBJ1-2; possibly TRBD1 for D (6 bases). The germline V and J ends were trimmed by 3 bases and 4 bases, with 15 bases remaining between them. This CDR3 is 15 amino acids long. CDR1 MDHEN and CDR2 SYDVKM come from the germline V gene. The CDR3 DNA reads TGTGCCAGCAGTTTTCGTACAGGGTCTTTCTATGGCTACACCTTC. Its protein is CASSFRTGSFYGYTF.

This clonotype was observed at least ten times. This chain's CDR3 is CASSSSRQGDIKNIQYF. The CDR3, as DNA: TGTGCCAGCAGCTCCTCCAGACAGGGGGACATCAAAAACATTCAGTACTTC. This rearrangement joins TRBV7-9 to TRBJ2-4, with 9 bases identical to TRBD1. Germline CDR1 SEHNR, CDR2 FQNEAQ (reference sequence). V shed 4 bases and J 3 bases; nucleotides not matched to a gene: 10. This CDR3 contains 17 residues.

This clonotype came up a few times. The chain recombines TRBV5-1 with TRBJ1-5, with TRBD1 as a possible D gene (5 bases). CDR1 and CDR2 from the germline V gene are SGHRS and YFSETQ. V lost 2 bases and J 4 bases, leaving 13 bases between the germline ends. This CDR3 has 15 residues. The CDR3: CASSLGTAENQPQHF. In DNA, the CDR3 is TGCGCCAGCAGCTTAGGGACGGCGGAAAATCAGCCCCAGCATTTT.

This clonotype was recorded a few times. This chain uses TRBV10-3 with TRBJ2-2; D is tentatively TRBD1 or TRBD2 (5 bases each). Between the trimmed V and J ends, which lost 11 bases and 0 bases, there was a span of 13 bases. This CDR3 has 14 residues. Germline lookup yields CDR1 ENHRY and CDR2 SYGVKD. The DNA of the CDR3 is TGTGCCGGGGCGGAGGCTGCGAACACCGGGGAGCTGTTTTTT. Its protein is CAGAEAANTGELFF.

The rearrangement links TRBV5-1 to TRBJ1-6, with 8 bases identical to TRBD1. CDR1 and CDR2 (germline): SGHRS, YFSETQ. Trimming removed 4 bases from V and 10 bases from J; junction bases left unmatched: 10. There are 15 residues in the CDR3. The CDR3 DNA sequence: TGCGCCAGCAGCGCGTCGACAGGGGACGTCTCACCCCTCCACTTT. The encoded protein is CASSASTGDVSPLHF.

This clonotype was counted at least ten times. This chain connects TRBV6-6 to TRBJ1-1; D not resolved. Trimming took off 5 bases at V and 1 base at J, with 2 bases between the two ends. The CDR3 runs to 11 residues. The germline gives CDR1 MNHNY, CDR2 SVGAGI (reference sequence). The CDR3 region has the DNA TGTGCCAGCAGTGAGAACACTGAAGCTTTCTTT. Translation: CASSENTEAFF.

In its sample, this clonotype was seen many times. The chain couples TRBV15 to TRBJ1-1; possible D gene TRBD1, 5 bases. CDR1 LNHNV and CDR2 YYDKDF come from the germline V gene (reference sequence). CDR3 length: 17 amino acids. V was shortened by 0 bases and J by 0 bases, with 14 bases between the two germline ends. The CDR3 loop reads CATSRDDRQFLNTEAFF. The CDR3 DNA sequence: TGTGCCACCAGCAGAGACGACAGACAATTTTTGAACACTGAAGCTTTCTTT.

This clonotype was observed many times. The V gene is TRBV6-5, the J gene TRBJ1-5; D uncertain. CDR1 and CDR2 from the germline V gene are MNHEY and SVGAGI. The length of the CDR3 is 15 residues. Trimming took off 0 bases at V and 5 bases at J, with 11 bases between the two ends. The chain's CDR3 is CASSYSIGGDQPQHF. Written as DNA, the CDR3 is TGTGCCAGCAGTTACTCCATCGGAGGCGATCAGCCCCAGCATTTT.

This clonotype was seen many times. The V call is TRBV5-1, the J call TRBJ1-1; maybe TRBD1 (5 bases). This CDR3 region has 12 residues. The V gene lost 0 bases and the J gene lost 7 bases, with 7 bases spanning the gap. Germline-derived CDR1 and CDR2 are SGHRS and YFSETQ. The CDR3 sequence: CASSLVQGEAFF. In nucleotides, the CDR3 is TGCGCCAGCAGCTTGGTGCAGGGTGAAGCTTTCTTT.

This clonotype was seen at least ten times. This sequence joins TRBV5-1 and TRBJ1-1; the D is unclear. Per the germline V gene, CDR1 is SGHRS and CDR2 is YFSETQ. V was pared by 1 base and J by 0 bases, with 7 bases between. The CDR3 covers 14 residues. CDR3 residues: CASSLMSVNTEAFF. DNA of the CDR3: TGCGCCAGCAGCTTGATGTCGGTGAACACTGAAGCTTTCTTT.

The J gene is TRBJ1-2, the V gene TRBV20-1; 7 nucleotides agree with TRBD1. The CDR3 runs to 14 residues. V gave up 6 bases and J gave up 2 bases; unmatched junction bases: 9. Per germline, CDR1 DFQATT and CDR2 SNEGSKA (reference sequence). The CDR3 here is CSAADRATNYGYTF. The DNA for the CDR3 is TGCAGTGCCGCAGACAGGGCGACGAACTATGGCTACACCTTC.